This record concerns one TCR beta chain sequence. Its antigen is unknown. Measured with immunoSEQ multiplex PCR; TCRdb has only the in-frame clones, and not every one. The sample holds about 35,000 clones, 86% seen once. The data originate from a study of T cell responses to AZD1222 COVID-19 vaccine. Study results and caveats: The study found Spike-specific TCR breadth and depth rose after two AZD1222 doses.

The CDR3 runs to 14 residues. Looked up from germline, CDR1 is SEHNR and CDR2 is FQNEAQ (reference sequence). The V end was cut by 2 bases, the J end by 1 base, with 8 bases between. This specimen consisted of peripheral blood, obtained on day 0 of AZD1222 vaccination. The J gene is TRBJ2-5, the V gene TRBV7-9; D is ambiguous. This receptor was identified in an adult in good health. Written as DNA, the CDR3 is TGTGCCAGCAGCTTATCAGCCGGCCAAGAGACCCAGTACTTC. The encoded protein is CASSLSAGQETQYF.